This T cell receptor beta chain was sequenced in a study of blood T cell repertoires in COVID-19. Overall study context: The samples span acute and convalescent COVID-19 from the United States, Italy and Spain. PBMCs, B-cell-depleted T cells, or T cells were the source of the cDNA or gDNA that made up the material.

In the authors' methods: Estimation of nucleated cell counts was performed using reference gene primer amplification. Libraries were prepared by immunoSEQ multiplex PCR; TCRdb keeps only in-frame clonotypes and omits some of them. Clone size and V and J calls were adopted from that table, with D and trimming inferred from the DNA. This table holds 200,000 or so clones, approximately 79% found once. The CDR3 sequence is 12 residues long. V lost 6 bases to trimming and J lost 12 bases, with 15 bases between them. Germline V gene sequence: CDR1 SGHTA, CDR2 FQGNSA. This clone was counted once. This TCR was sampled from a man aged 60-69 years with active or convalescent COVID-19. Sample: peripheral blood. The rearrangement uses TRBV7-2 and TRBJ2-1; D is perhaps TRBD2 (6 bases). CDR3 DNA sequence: TGTGCCAGCAGAACCCGTCCCGGGGGGCAGTTCTTC. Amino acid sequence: CASRTRPGGQFF.